Below, 25 T cell receptor beta chains from the same sample are listed, as sequenced in a study of neurological immune-mediated disorders. Time point given: longitudinal time-point 2. TCRdb passed the 5' RACE reads through MiXCR, listing each CDR3 protein once. The data hold 50,000 or so distinct CDR3 sequences, with less than 15% observed a single time. Material: PBMCs. The receptors stem from a male donor with HTLV-1-associated myelopathy (HAM/TSP).

This clonotype was counted many times. The J gene is TRBJ2-1, the V gene TRBV29-1; D not certain. Deletions cut 6 bases from V and 0 bases from J, with 3 bases between. From germline, CDR1 is SQVTM and CDR2 ANQGSEA. This CDR3 has 11 residues. This CDR3 reads CSVSSYNEQFF. CDR3 DNA sequence: TGCAGCGTCAGCTCCTACAATGAGCAGTTCTTC.

This clonotype occurred many times. This chain links TRBV6-5 with TRBJ1-2, with D possibly matching TRBD1 (5 bases). The germline V and J ends were trimmed by 2 bases and 4 bases, with 14 bases remaining between them. The CDR3 consists of 15 residues. Germline lookup yields CDR1 MNHEY and CDR2 SVGAGI. The chain's CDR3 is CASSYGMVGLYGYTF. CDR3 DNA sequence: TGTGCCAGCAGTTACGGGATGGTGGGACTCTATGGCTACACCTTC.

The rearrangement joins TRBV28 to TRBJ2-5; D remains unclear. The CDR3 length is 11 residues. Germline V gene data show CDR1 as MDHEN and CDR2 as SYDVKM. The germline V and J ends were trimmed by 8 bases and 5 bases, with 9 bases remaining between them. The CDR3 is CASGVEETQYF. The CDR3 DNA reads as TGTGCCAGCGGGGTGGAGGAGACCCAGTACTTC.

In this sample, this clonotype turned up many times. The rearrangement joins TRBV20-1 to TRBJ1-6; 10 bases align to TRBD1. Per the germline V gene, CDR1 is DFQATT and CDR2 is SNEGSKA (reference sequence). The CDR3 loop spans 14 amino acids. V shed 6 bases, J shed 6 bases, and the junction held 5 bases outside the gene matches. The CDR3 protein is CSARQGAGNSPLHF. CDR3 coding DNA: TGCAGTGCCCGACAGGGGGCAGGTAATTCACCCCTCCACTTT.

The sample holds many counts of this clonotype. The chain combines TRBV5-5 with TRBJ2-2, with D perhaps matching TRBD1 or TRBD2 (5 bases each). The germline CDR1 and CDR2 sequences are SGHKS and YYEKEE (reference sequence). The CDR3 consists of 15 residues. The V end was cut by 2 bases, the J end by 3 bases, with 11 bases between. The CDR3 nucleotides read TGTGCCAGCAGCTTTGTCGAGGGGTACACCGGGGAGCTGTTTTTT. Its translation is CASSFVEGYTGELFF.

This clonotype was seen at least ten times. The chain combines TRBV12-3 or TRBV12-4 with TRBJ1-1; D is unresolved. V lost 0 bases, J lost 1 base, and 9 bases lay in between. This CDR3 contains 15 residues. CDR3 sequence: CASSLAGRTNTEAFF. In DNA, the CDR3 is TGTGCCAGCAGTTTAGCAGGCAGAACGAACACTGAAGCTTTCTTT.

This clonotype was observed many times. The gene calls are TRBV7-8 and TRBJ1-4; maybe TRBD1 (6 bases). The CDR3 sequence is 14 residues long. V was trimmed by 8 bases and J by 7 bases, leaving 17 bases between them. Per germline, CDR1 SGHVS and CDR2 FQNEAQ. DNA for the CDR3: TGTGCCAGCGCAAGGGACATACTTACTGAAAAACTGTTTTTT. It codes for CASARDILTEKLFF.

This clonotype was seen many times. The chain has TRBV10-2 and TRBJ2-3; TRBD2 is a possible D gene (6 bases). Trimming removed 5 bases at V and 3 bases at J, with 15 bases between. Germline V gene lookup returns CDR1 WSHSY and CDR2 SAAADI. CDR3 length: 15 amino acids. The CDR3 sequence: CASSTLAGGTDTQYF. The CDR3 DNA reads as TGCGCCAGCAGTACCCTAGCTGGGGGGACAGATACGCAGTATTTT.

The genes are TRBV2 and TRBJ1-5; D uncertain. This CDR3 comprises 12 residues. The V end was cut by 6 bases, the J end by 7 bases, with 10 bases between. Germline CDR1 is SNHLY and CDR2 is FYNNEI. CDR3 sequence (DNA): TGTGCCAGCAGCCCGGGAGGACAGCCCCAGCATTTT. Residues: CASSPGGQPQHF.

This clonotype was detected ten times or more. The V call is TRBV15, the J call TRBJ2-3, with no clear D. Germline CDR1 and CDR2: LNHNV and YYDKDF (reference sequence). The CDR3 is 14 residues long. The V end lost 1 base, the J end lost 4 bases, and 9 bases lay between the germline ends. The CDR3 nucleotides are TGTGCCACCAGCAGAGGGGGTGATGCAGATACGCAGTATTTT. Translated, it gives CATSRGGDADTQYF.

With regard to this clonotype: It is likely a read error, because the conserved phenylalanine at the end of the CDR3 is missing. Because the CDR3's place on the DNA is in doubt, the DNA is left out and the CDR3 is given as listed by TCRdb. This chain links TRBV3-1 with TRBJ2-1; TRBD2, as called in the table, went unchecked against the DNA. The CDR3 sequence runs 16 residues, both termini included. Germline CDR1 is LGHDT and CDR2 is YNNKEL (reference sequence). The CDR3 region is CASSQSRLAGNNEQVL.

This clonotype was detected ten times or more. This chain connects TRBV6-5 to TRBJ2-1; 8 bases align to TRBD2. This CDR3 contains 14 residues. V was clipped by 0 bases and J by 6 bases; unmatched bases: 1. Germline V lookup: CDR1 MNHEY, CDR2 SVGAGI. The CDR3 loop reads CASSYSGTSNEQFF. DNA of the CDR3: TGTGCCAGCAGTTACTCGGGGACTAGCAATGAGCAGTTCTTC.

This clonotype has a count of ten or more. The J gene is TRBJ1-1, the V gene TRBV5-8; D call uncertain. The CDR3 consists of 15 residues. Germline V gives CDR1 SGHTS, CDR2 YDEGEE. The ends were cut back, 4 bases at V and 0 bases at J, with 13 bases in the middle. The CDR3 nucleotides are TGTGCCAGCAGCCCTTGGAAGGGATTGAACACTGAAGCTTTCTTT. Translated, it gives CASSPWKGLNTEAFF. The full variable domain, rest sourced from reference TRBV5-8 and TRBJ1-1, is EAGVTQSPTHLIKTRGQQATLRCSPISGHTSVYWYQQALGLGLQFLLWYDEGEERNRGNFPPRFSGRQFPNYSSELNVNALELEDSALYLCASSPWKGLNTEAFFGQGTRLTVV.

This clonotype was seen ten or more times. The DNA for the CDR3 is TGTGCCAGCAGCCCCGGGGGGGGACCCGAGCAGTACTTC. Its protein product is CASSPGGGPEQYF. The rearrangement uses TRBV13 and TRBJ2-7; 8 nucleotides agree with TRBD2. This CDR3 is built from 13 residues. Germline CDR1 and CDR2: PRHDT and FYEKMQ (reference sequence). With 5 bases clipped from V and 6 bases from J, the junction kept 6 bases outside the gene matches.

This clonotype came up many times. This sequence may be a read error, since a much larger clone differs from it by one base. The chain has TRBV7-9 and TRBJ2-3; D not resolved. Trimming pared 2 bases from V and 6 bases from J, leaving 12 bases between. CDR3 size: 14 residues. In germline, CDR1 is SEHNR, CDR2 FQNEAQ (reference sequence). This chain's CDR3 is CASSLNQWTDTQYF. DNA for the CDR3: TGTGCCAGCAGCTTAAATCAGTGGACGGATACGCAGTATTTT.

This clonotype was observed at least ten times. CDR3 in amino acids: CASSFLGETQYF. The CDR3 DNA reads TGTGCCAGCAGCTTTCTAGGGGAGACCCAGTACTTC. V and J are TRBV7-9 and TRBJ2-5; no reliable D call. Germline lookup yields CDR1 SEHNR and CDR2 FQNEAQ (reference sequence). The V end was cut by 3 bases, the J end by 5 bases, with 7 bases between. The CDR3 has 12 residues. The full variable domain, with the rest looked up from reference TRBV7-9 and TRBJ2-5, is DTGVSQNPRHKITKRGQNVTFRCDPISEHNRLYWYRQTLGQGPEFLTYFQNEAQLEKSRLLSDRFSAERPKGSFSTLEIQRTEQGDSAMYLCASSFLGETQYFGPGTRLLVL.

This clonotype occurred many times. The chain has TRBV20-1 and TRBJ2-3, with 8 bases fitting TRBD2. Trimming cost V 3 bases and J 5 bases; bases outside gene matches: 7. Germline V CDR1 and CDR2: DFQATT, SNEGSKA (reference sequence). This CDR3 region has 14 residues. In DNA, the CDR3 is TGCAGTGCTAGCGGGGGGGCAATGTTAGATACGCAGTATTTT. Protein product: CSASGGAMLDTQYF.

This clonotype was seen many times. The chain links TRBV7-2 to TRBJ2-7; 9 bases map to TRBD1. CDR3 length equals 15 residues. Germline V lookup: CDR1 SGHTA, CDR2 FQGNSA. The V and J ends lost 4 bases and 2 bases, in that order; junction bases with no gene match: 6. Here the CDR3 reads CASSSSGTGPYEQYF. For the CDR3, the DNA is TGTGCCAGCAGCTCATCCGGGACAGGGCCCTACGAGCAGTACTTC.

This clonotype showed up many times. V is TRBV5-1 and J is TRBJ1-6; D might be TRBD1 (6 bases). This CDR3 has 13 amino acids. The V end was cut by 7 bases, the J end by 7 bases, with 12 bases between. Germline CDR1 and CDR2: SGHRS and YFSETQ. The CDR3 coding sequence is TGCGCCAGCCGTGAGGGGGAAAATTCACCCCTCCACTTT. It specifies CASREGENSPLHF.

This chain uses TRBV11-3 with TRBJ2-7; D is unclear. This CDR3 has 13 amino acids. Germline values: CDR1 SGHNT, CDR2 YENEEA. The V end was cut by 8 bases, the J end by 1 base, with 12 bases between. The CDR3 coding sequence is TGTGCCAGCGGCGCACGACCATCCTACGAGCAGTACTTC. Protein sequence: CASGARPSYEQYF.

This clonotype was picked up many times. This chain connects TRBV7-2 to TRBJ1-5; D is unresolved. V gave up 1 base and J gave up 0 bases, with 4 bases separating them. This CDR3 spans 14 amino acids. Germline lookup yields CDR1 SGHTA and CDR2 FQGNSA. CDR3 nucleotide sequence: TGTGCCAGCAGCTTAGGGATTAGCAATCAGCCCCAGCATTTT. Its translation: CASSLGISNQPQHF.

This clonotype was counted many times. The chain uses TRBV2 and TRBJ2-7; 8 nucleotides align to TRBD1. V lost 6 bases, J lost 4 bases, and 5 bases stayed unmatched. This CDR3 is built from 13 residues. CDR1 is SNHLY, CDR2 FYNNEI, per germline. The chain's CDR3 is CASRIDRGYEQYF. The CDR3 bases are TGTGCCAGCAGAATAGACAGGGGATACGAGCAGTACTTC.

As for this clonotype: It is unclear where the CDR3 begins or ends on the DNA, so no DNA is shown, and the CDR3 is as TCRdb lists it. The chain combines TRBV5-6 with TRBJ1-2; the table's D gene call, TRBD1, was not cross checked with the DNA. 24 amino acids form the CDR3, both terminal residues included. Germline V gene sequence: CDR1 SGHDT, CDR2 YYEEEE. The CDR3 region is CASSFRSSSYEQYFGQAPNYGYTF.

This clonotype was seen only a few times. The chain carries TRBV27 and TRBJ1-4; 7 bases align to TRBD1. The CDR3 covers 16 residues. Unmatched junction bases numbered 16, after V lost 2 bases and J lost 13 bases. Germline CDR1 is MNHEY and CDR2 is SMNVEV (reference sequence). Here the CDR3 DNA reads TGTGCCAGCAGTTTAACCTCGGACAGGCTGAATGTGGCACTGTTTTTT. Its translation is CASSLTSDRLNVALFF.

The table lists this clonotype with many counts. The V gene is TRBV7-9, the J gene TRBJ1-5; D not resolved. The CDR3 length is 13 residues. V was shortened by 1 base and J by 11 bases, with 12 bases between the two germline ends. Germline CDR1 is SEHNR and CDR2 is FQNEAQ (reference sequence). DNA of the CDR3: TGTGCCAGCAGCTTAGGGCATTTCGAGACCCAGCATTTT. Translating gives CASSLGHFETQHF.